Included here is one T cell receptor (beta chain) sequence, with context. From the 5' RACE reads, TCRdb called clonotypes with MiXCR, one entry per CDR3 protein. The data hold fewer than 300,000 distinct CDR3 sequences, with 15% to 20% observed a single time. The data are from a study of T-cell memory formation after mild COVID-19. This TCR derives from a man aged 18 to 35 who had mild COVID-19 (a few samples of this study predate the infection). Cell type and time point are not known. Sequenced material: PBMCs or a T cell subset sorted from them (not recorded which).

The CDR3, as DNA: TGCGCCAGCAGCCCCGAGCCACTAGACTCTGGGGCCAACGTCCTGACTTTC. This gives the protein CASSPEPLDSGANVLTF. The rearrangement uses TRBV4-1 and TRBJ2-6; TRBD2 might be the D (5 bases). This CDR3 is 17 amino acids long. The V end was cut by 4 bases, the J end by 0 bases, with 13 bases between. Germline lookup yields CDR1 MGHRA and CDR2 YSYEKL.